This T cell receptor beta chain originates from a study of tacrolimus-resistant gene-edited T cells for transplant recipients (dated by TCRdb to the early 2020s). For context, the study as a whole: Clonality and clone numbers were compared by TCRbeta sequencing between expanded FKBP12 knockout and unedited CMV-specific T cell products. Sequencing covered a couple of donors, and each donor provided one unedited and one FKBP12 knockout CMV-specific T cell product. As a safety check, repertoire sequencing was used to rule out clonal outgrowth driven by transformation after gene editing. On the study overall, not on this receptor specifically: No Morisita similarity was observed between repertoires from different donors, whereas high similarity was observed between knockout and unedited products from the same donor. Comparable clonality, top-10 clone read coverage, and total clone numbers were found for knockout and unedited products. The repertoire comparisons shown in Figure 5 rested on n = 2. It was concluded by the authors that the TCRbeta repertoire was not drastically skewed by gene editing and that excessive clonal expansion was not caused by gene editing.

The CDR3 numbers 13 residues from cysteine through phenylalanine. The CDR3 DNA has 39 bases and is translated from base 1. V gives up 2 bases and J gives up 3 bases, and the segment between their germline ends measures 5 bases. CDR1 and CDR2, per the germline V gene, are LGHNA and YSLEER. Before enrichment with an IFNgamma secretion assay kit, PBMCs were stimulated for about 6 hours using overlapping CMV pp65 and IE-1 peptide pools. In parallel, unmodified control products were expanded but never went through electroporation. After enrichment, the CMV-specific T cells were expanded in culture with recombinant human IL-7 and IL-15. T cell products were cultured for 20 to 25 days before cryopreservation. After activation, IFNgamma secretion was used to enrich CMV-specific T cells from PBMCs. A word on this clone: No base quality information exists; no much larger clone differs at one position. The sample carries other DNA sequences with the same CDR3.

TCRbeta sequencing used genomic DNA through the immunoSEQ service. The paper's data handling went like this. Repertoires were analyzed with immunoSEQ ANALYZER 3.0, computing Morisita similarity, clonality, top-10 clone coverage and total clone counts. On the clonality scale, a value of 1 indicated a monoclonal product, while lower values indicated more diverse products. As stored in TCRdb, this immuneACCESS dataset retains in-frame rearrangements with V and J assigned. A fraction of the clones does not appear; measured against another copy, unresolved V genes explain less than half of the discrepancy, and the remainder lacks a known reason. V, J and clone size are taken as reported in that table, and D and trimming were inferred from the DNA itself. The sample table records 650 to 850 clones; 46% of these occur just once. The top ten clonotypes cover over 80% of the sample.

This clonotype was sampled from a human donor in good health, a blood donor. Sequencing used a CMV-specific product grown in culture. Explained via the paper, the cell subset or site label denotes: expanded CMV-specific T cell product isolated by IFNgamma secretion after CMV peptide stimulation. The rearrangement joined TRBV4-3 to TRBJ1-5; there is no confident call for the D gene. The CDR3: CASSQQLNQPQHF. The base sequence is TGCGCCAGCAGCCAACAGCTCAATCAGCCCCAGCATTTT.